These 13 T cell receptor beta chains came from one sample sequenced in a study of T cell changes during pregnancy in multiple sclerosis. Generated by immunoSEQ multiplex PCR, the TCRdb table keeps only in-frame clones and is missing some. Here the sample spans under 70,000 clones, approximately 91% being singletons. Here the sequenced sample was CD4+ T cells from peripheral blood mononuclear cells, taken after pregnancy. These receptor sequences come from a female donor with multiple sclerosis, enrolled in a pregnancy study.

V usage is TRBV6-1 and J usage is TRBJ2-7, with 7 positions matching TRBD1. V lost 6 bases, J lost 1 base, and 9 bases stayed unmatched. This CDR3 is 15 amino acids long. The germline CDR1 and CDR2 sequences are MNHNS and SASEGT. This CDR3 is CASSANPGQSYEQYF. The CDR3, as DNA: TGTGCCAGCAGCGCCAACCCGGGACAGTCCTACGAGCAGTACTTC.

The chain couples TRBV7-8 to TRBJ2-2; D is unresolved. The CDR3 covers 13 residues. The V end was cut by 5 bases, the J end by 2 bases, with 6 bases between. The V gene's germline CDR1 is SGHVS and CDR2 FQNEAQ. CDR3 sequence reads: CASSERNTGELFF. CDR3 coding DNA: TGTGCCAGCAGCGAGAGAAACACCGGGGAGCTGTTTTTT.

V gene TRBV6-1 combines with J gene TRBJ2-3, with D possibly TRBD1 on 6 matching bases. CDR1 and CDR2 (germline): MNHNS, SASEGT. With 7 bases removed from V and 6 bases from J, the gap between germline ends came to 14 bases. CDR3 size: 13 residues. Written as DNA, the CDR3 is TGTGCCAGCAAATGGACAGTCTCGGATACGCAGTATTTT. Its protein product is CASKWTVSDTQYF.

CDR3 sequence: CASSLSGQANTEAFF. CDR3 nucleotide sequence: TGTGCCAGCAGTTTATCAGGACAGGCGAACACTGAAGCTTTCTTT. This chain links TRBV28 with TRBJ1-1; 7 positions match TRBD1. Germline CDR1 reads MDHEN; CDR2 reads SYDVKM. Trimming removed 1 base from V and 1 base from J; junction bases left unmatched: 3. CDR3 length equals 15 residues.

The V call is TRBV5-4, the J call TRBJ2-1; 7 bases line up with TRBD1. J gave up 8 bases and V 4 bases, and 12 bases lay outside the gene matches. The CDR3 contains 15 residues. Germline CDR1 SGHNT, CDR2 YYREEE (reference sequence). CDR3 residues: CASSGTVGLLDEQFF. As DNA, the CDR3 is TGTGCCAGCAGCGGGACAGTTGGGCTCCTGGATGAGCAGTTCTTC.

The chain combines TRBV7-6 with TRBJ1-4, with a tentative D call TRBD1 (5 bases). The germline gives CDR1 SGHVS, CDR2 FNYEAQ. V was shortened by 5 bases and J by 4 bases, with 11 bases between the two germline ends. This CDR3 has 14 residues. CDR3 protein: CASSLTVVNEKLFF. CDR3 nucleotide sequence: TGTGCCAGCAGCCTGACAGTTGTTAATGAAAAACTGTTTTTT.

The chain has TRBV7-3 and TRBJ2-2, with 10 bases identical to TRBD2. The CDR3 contains 16 residues. J was trimmed by 0 bases and V by 3 bases; bases with no gene match: 1. From germline, CDR1 is SGHTA and CDR2 FQGTGA. This chain's CDR3 is CASSLGTSANTGELFF. The DNA of the CDR3 is TGTGCCAGCAGCTTGGGGACTAGCGCGAACACCGGGGAGCTGTTTTTT.

The genes are TRBV5-1 and TRBJ2-1; a weak D match, TRBD2 (5 bases). This CDR3 region has 13 residues. The ends were cut back, 1 base at V and 9 bases at J, with 11 bases in the middle. Germline CDR1 reads SGHRS; CDR2 reads YFSETQ. DNA for the CDR3: TGCGCCAGCAGCTTGACCGGGAACCTTGAGCAGTTCTTC. As protein: CASSLTGNLEQFF. Full variable domain (outside the CDR3, taken from reference TRBV5-1 and TRBJ2-1): KAGVTQTPRYLIKTRGQQVTLSCSPISGHRSVSWYQQTPGQGLQFLFEYFSETQRNKGNFPGRFSGRQFSNSRSEMNVSTLELGDSALYLCASSLTGNLEQFFGPGTRLTVL.

The CDR3 sequence is CASRGTGGNQPQHF. The CDR3, as DNA: TGTGCCAGCAGGGGGACAGGGGGGAATCAGCCCCAGCATTTT. The chain recombines TRBV6-1 with TRBJ1-5; TRBD1 agrees at 11 bases. The CDR3 has 14 residues. Germline values: CDR1 MNHNS, CDR2 SASEGT. Trimming took 6 bases from V and 4 from J; bases not matched to a gene: 2.

V and J are TRBV14 and TRBJ2-1; 13 bases are a match to TRBD2. The CDR3 extends over 14 amino acids. V shed 6 bases and J 7 bases; nucleotides not matched to a gene: 3. Germline V gives CDR1 SGHDN, CDR2 FVKESK. CDR3 coding DNA: TGTGCCAGCAGGACTAGCGGGGGGCGGAATGAGCAGTTCTTC. Translating gives CASRTSGGRNEQFF.

The J gene is TRBJ2-7, the V gene TRBV5-1, with D perhaps matching TRBD2 (5 bases). The CDR3 is made up of 15 amino acids. The germline V and J ends were trimmed by 0 bases and 5 bases, with 15 bases remaining between them. Germline CDR1 reads SGHRS; CDR2 reads YFSETQ. The CDR3 region has the DNA TGCGCCAGCAGCTTGGGGGAGACGGGGTTTAACGAGCAGTACTTC. It is translated as CASSLGETGFNEQYF.

This clone turned up a few times. This sequence joins TRBV6-1 and TRBJ1-6; D unresolved. Trimming removed 1 base at V and 6 bases at J, with 7 bases between. The CDR3 sequence is 14 residues long. The germline CDR1 and CDR2 sequences are MNHNS and SASEGT. CDR3 sequence reads: CASSEVTGNSPLHF. DNA of the CDR3: TGTGCCAGCAGTGAAGTAACGGGTAATTCACCCCTCCACTTT.

The genes are TRBV19 and TRBJ2-5, with 7 bases identical to TRBD1. CDR3 size: 13 residues. Trimming took 3 bases from V and 5 from J; bases not matched to a gene: 3. Germline values: CDR1 LNHDA, CDR2 SQIVND (reference sequence). CDR3 DNA: TGTGCCAGTAGTATGGGCAGGGGGGAGACCCAGTACTTC. Translating it yields CASSMGRGETQYF.